These T cell receptor beta chains were read from a single sample in a study of shared clonotypes between healthy human individuals. TCRdb's copy holds only in-frame clones and misses some; the assay was immunoSEQ multiplex PCR. The data show 90,000 to 120,000 clones, under 70% seen once. Sequencing was done on a sample of memory CD8+ T cells sorted from blood. The receptors here all came from a woman aged 25-40 years in good health. CDR3s include the opening cysteine and the closing phenylalanine or tryptophan. The D gene is left open where the match is weak. Rows may omit the clone size; those that give it use once, few, many or a size class.

>.|TRBJ2-6|.|TRBV5-4
CASSLDSGANVLTF
TGTGCCAGCAGTCTTGACTCTGGGGCCAACGTCCTGACTTTC
>.|TRBJ2-7|.|TRBV5-3
CARIMVWAAPYEQYF
TGTGCCAGAATTATGGTTTGGGCAGCACCCTACGAGCAGTACTTC
>.|TRBJ1-5|.|TRBV5-1
CASSLVRPAGDSNQPQHF
TGCGCCAGCAGCTTGGTACGTCCCGCAGGGGACAGCAATCAGCCCCAGCATTTT
>.|TRBJ2-6|.|TRBV6-4
CASSPGRSGANVLTF
TGTGCCAGCAGCCCGGGGCGCTCTGGGGCCAACGTCCTGACTTTC
>.|TRBJ2-2|once|TRBV9
CASSVSWGNTGELFF
TGTGCCAGCAGCGTGTCATGGGGAAACACCGGGGAGCTGTTTTTT
>.|TRBJ2-1|.|TRBV6-1
CASRSGGRINEQFF
TGTGCCAGCAGGAGCGGAGGTCGGATCAATGAGCAGTTCTTC
>.|TRBJ2-3|once|TRBV28
CASSPPGYGDTQYF
TGTGCCAGCAGTCCACCCGGATACGGTGATACGCAGTATTTT
>TRBD1|TRBJ2-7|few|TRBV25-1
CASSDAGQGAYEQYF
TGTGCCAGCAGTGATGCGGGACAGGGAGCCTACGAGCAGTACTTC
>.|TRBJ2-5|once|TRBV25-1
CASSAFMEQYF
TGTGCCAGCAGTGCCTTCATGGAGCAGTACTTC
>TRBD2|TRBJ2-1|.|TRBV5-4
CASSLRGRKSYNEQFF
TGTGCCAGCAGCTTACGCGGGAGGAAGTCCTACAATGAGCAGTTCTTC
>.|TRBJ2-3|few|TRBV25-1
CASSEVSRDTDTDTQYF
TGTGCCAGCAGTGAAGTTTCCCGGGACACAGACACAGATACGCAGTATTTT
>.|TRBJ2-7|.|TRBV5-1
CASSPDEGHEQYF
TGCGCCAGCAGCCCCGACGAGGGCCACGAGCAGTACTTC
>.|TRBJ2-1|.|TRBV6-6
CASSYQAGNEQFF
TGTGCCAGCAGTTACCAGGCGGGCAATGAGCAGTTCTTC
>.|TRBJ2-1|.|TRBV10-3
CAISGGDSASSYNEQFF
TGTGCCATCAGTGGTGGCGATAGCGCGAGCTCCTACAATGAGCAGTTCTTC
>TRBD1|TRBJ2-1|few|TRBV27
CASSPYLPGQGQDFNNEQFF
TGTGCCAGCAGCCCTTACCTGCCGGGACAGGGTCAGGATTTTAACAATGAGCAGTTCTTC
>.|TRBJ1-5|.|TRBV27
CASGPYSNQPQHF
TGTGCCAGCGGACCTTATAGCAATCAGCCCCAGCATTTT
>.|TRBJ1-2|.|TRBV4-1
CASSQESGYGYTF
TGCGCCAGCAGCCAAGAAAGTGGCTATGGCTACACCTTC
>.|TRBJ2-1|.|TRBV9
CASSLGGGSDEQFF
TGTGCCAGCAGCCTAGGGGGGGGCTCCGATGAGCAGTTCTTC
>TRBD1|TRBJ1-4|.|TRBV28
CASSWGQSNEKLFF
TGTGCCAGCAGTTGGGGACAGAGTAATGAAAAACTGTTTTTT
>.|TRBJ1-5|many|TRBV6-5
CASSYREGQPQHF
TGTGCCAGCAGTTACAGGGAAGGTCAGCCCCAGCATTTT
>.|TRBJ1-3|once|TRBV5-1
CASSLGAVSGNTIYF
TGCGCCAGCAGCTTGGGGGCCGTGTCTGGAAACACCATATATTTT
>.|TRBJ1-1|.|TRBV7-8
CASSLGLPGKWNTEAFF
TGTGCCAGCAGCTTAGGGTTGCCAGGGAAGTGGAACACTGAAGCTTTCTTT